The clone carrying this T cell receptor beta chain came up once. People in the exposed group encountered a COVID-19 case within 2 weeks before entering the study. Method: immunoSEQ multiplex PCR; TCRdb's copy keeps in-frame clones and lacks some. The table lists a few hundred thousand clones, roughly 90% of them singletons, with 1.4% to 1.5% in the top ten. The entry originates in a study of blood T cell repertoires in COVID-19. Study as a whole: PBMCs, B-cell-depleted T cells, or T cells were the source of the cDNA or gDNA that made up the material.

The germline V and J ends were trimmed by 0 bases and 4 bases, with 12 bases remaining between them. Germline lookup yields CDR1 MGHRA and CDR2 YSYEKL. The CDR3 runs 15 residues. This receptor was identified in a woman aged 18-30 years who had been exposed to COVID-19. Sequencing was done on a sample of PBMCs or T cells enriched from blood (not recorded which). The rearrangement joins TRBV4-1 to TRBJ1-1; D perhaps matches TRBD1 (6 bases). The CDR3 protein is CASSQEREQGTEAFF. The DNA for the CDR3 is TGCGCCAGCAGCCAAGAACGCGAACAGGGCACTGAAGCTTTCTTT.